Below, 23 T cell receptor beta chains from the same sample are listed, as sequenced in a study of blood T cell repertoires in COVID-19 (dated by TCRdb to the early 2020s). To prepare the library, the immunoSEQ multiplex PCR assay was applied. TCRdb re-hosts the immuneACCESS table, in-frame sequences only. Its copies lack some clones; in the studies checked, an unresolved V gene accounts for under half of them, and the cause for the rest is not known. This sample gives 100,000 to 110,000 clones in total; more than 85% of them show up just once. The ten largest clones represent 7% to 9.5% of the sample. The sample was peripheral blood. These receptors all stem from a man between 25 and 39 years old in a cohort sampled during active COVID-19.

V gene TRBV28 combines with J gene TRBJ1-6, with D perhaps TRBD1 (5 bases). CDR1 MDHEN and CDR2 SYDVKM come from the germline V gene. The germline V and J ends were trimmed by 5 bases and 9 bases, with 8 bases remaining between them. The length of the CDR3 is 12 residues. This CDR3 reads CASSDSFSPLHF. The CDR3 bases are TGTGCCAGCAGTGACAGTTTTTCACCCCTCCACTTT.

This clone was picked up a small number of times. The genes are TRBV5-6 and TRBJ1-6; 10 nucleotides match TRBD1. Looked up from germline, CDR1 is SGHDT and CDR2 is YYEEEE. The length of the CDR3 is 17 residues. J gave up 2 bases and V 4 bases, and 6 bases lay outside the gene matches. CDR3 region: CASSETGGRTYNSPLHF. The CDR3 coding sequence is TGTGCCAGCAGCGAGACAGGGGGCAGAACCTATAATTCACCCCTCCACTTT. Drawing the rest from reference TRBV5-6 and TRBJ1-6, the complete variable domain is DAGVTQSPTHLIKTRGQQVTLRCSPKSGHDTVSWYQQALGQGPQFIFQYYEEEERQRGNFPDRFSGHQFPNYSSELNVNALLLGDSALYLCASSETGGRTYNSPLHFGNGTRLTVT.

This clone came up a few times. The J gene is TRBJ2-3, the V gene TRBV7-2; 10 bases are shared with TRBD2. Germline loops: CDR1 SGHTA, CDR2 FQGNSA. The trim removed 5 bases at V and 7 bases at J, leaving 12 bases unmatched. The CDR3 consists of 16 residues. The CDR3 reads CASSPKLASGGNTQYF. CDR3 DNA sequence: TGTGCCAGCAGCCCGAAACTGGCTAGCGGGGGCAATACGCAGTATTTT.

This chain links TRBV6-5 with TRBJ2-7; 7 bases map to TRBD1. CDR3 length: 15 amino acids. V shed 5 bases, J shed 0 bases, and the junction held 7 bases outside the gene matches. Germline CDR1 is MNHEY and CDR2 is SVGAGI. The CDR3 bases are TGTGCCAGCAGTCGAACCGGGACAGCCTCCTACGAGCAGTACTTC. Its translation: CASSRTGTASYEQYF.

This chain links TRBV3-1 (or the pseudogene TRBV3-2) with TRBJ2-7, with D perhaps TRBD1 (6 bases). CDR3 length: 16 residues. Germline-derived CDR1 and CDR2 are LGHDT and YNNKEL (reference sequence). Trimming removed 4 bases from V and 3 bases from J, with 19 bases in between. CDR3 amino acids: CASSPRLAGDLYEQYF. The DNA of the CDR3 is TGTGCCAGCAGCCCCCGTTTGGCAGGGGACCTCTACGAGCAGTACTTC.

CDR3 nucleotide sequence: TGTGCCAGCATTTCAACAGGGGAATGGGGGACCCAGTACTTC. As protein: CASISTGEWGTQYF. The chain uses TRBV5-5 and TRBJ2-5; 7 nucleotides agree with TRBD1. The CDR3 contains 14 residues. Trimming took 6 bases from V and 7 from J; bases not matched to a gene: 12. Germline V gene data show CDR1 as SGHKS and CDR2 as YYEKEE (reference sequence).

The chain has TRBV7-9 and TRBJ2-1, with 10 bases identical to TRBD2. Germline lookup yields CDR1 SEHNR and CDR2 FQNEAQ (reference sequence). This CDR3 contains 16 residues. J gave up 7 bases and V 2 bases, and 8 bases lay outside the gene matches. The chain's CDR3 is CASSLQRGGLWNEQFF. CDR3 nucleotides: TGTGCCAGCAGCTTACAGCGGGGGGGCCTATGGAATGAGCAGTTCTTC.

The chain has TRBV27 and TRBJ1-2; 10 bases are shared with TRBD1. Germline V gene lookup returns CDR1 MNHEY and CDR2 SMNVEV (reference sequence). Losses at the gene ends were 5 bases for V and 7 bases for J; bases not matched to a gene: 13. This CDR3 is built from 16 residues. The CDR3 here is CASSPSRTGGIPGYTF. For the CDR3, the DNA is TGTGCCAGCAGTCCGTCTCGGACAGGGGGTATCCCTGGCTACACCTTC.

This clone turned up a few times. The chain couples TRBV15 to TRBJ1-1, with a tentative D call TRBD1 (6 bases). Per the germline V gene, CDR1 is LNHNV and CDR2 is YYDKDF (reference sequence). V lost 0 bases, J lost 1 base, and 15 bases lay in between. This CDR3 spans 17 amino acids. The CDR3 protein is CATSRDAGARSNTEAFF. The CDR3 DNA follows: TGTGCCACCAGCAGAGACGCGGGGGCGCGGTCGAACACTGAAGCTTTCTTT.

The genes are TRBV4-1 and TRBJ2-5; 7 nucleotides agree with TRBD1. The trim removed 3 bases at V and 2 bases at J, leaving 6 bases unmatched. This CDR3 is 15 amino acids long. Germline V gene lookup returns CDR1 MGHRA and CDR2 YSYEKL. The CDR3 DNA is TGCGCCAGCAGCCAGGGGACAGCCGATCAAGAGACCCAGTACTTC. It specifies CASSQGTADQETQYF.

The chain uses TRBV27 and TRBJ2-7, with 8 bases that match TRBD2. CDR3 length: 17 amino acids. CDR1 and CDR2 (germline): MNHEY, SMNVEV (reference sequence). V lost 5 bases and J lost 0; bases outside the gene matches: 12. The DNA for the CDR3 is TGTGCCAGCAGTCCCCCGCGTTGGCGGGGGGACTCCTACGAGCAGTACTTC. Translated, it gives CASSPPRWRGDSYEQYF.

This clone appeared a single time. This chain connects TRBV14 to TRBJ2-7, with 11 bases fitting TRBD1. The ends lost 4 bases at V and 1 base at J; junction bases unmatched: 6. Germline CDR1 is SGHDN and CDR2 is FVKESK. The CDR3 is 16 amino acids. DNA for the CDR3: TGTGCCAGCAGCCCCCTAGGACAGGGGGCATCCTACGAGCAGTACTTC. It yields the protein CASSPLGQGASYEQYF.

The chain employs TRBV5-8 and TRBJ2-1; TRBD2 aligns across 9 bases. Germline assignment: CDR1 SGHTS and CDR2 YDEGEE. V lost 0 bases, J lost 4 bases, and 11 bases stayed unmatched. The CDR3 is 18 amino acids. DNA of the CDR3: TGTGCCAGCAGCTTGGAGGCATTGGGGCTAGCGGGGTACAATGAGCAGTTCTTC. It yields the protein CASSLEALGLAGYNEQFF. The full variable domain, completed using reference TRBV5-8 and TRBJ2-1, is EAGVTQSPTHLIKTRGQQATLRCSPISGHTSVYWYQQALGLGLQFLLWYDEGEERNRGNFPPRFSGRQFPNYSSELNVNALELEDSALYLCASSLEALGLAGYNEQFFGPGTRLTVL.

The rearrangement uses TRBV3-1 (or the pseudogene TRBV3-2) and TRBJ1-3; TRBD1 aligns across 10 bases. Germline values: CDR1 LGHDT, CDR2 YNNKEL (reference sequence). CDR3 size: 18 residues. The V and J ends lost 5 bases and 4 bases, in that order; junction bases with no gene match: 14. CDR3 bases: TGTGCCAGCAGCGTCAGCAGTGGGACAGGGGCTACCGGAAACACCATATATTTT. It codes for CASSVSSGTGATGNTIYF.

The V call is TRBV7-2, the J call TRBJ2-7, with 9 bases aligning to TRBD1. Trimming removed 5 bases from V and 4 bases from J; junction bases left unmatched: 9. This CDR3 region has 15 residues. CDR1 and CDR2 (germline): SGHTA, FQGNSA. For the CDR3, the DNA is TGTGCCAGCAGCCTTAGACAGGGGGGCATTTACGAGCAGTACTTC. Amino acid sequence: CASSLRQGGIYEQYF.

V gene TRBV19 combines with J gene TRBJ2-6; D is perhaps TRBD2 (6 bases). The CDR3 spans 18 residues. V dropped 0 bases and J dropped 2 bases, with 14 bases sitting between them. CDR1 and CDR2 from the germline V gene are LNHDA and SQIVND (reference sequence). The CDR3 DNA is TGTGCCAGTAGTATAGATCTTGGAGGGTTGACTGGGGCCAACGTCCTGACTTTC. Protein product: CASSIDLGGLTGANVLTF.

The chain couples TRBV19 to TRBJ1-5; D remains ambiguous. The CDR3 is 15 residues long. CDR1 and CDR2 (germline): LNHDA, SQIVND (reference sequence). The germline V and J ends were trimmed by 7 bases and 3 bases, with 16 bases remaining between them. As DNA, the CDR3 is TGTGCCAGTACTCCATCAGACAAATTCAATCAGCCCCAGCATTTT. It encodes CASTPSDKFNQPQHF.

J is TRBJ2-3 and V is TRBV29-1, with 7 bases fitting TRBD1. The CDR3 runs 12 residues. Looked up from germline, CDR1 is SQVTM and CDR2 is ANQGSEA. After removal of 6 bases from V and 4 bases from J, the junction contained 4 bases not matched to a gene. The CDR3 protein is CSVLGGPDTQYF. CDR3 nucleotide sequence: TGCAGCGTACTAGGGGGCCCAGATACGCAGTATTTT.

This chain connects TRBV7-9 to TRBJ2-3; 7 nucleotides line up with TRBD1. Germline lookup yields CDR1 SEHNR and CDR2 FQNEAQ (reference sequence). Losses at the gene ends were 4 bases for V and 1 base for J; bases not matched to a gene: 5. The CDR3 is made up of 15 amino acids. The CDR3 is CASSSTGDRTDTQYF. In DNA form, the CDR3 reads TGTGCCAGCAGCTCCACAGGGGACCGCACAGATACGCAGTATTTT. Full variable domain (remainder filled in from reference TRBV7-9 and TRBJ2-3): DTGVSQNPRHKITKRGQNVTFRCDPISEHNRLYWYRQTLGQGPEFLTYFQNEAQLEKSRLLSDRFSAERPKGSFSTLEIQRTEQGDSAMYLCASSSTGDRTDTQYFGPGTRLTVL.

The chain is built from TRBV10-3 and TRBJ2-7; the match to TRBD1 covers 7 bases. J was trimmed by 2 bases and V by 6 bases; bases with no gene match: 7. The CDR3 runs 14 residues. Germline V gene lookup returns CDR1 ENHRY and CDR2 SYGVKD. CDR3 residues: CAIRATGTTYEQYF. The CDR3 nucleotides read TGTGCCATCAGGGCGACAGGGACGACCTACGAGCAGTACTTC.

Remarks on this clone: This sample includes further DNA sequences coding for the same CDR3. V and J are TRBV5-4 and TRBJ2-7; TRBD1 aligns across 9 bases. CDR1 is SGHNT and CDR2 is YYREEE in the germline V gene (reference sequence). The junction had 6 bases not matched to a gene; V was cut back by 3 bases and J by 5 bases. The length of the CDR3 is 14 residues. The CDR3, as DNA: TGTGCCAGCAGCTCCCTGACAGGGGGGAACGAGCAGTACTTC. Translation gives CASSSLTGGNEQYF. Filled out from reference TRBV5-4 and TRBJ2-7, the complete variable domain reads ETGVTQSPTHLIKTRGQQVTLRCSSQSGHNTVSWYQQALGQGPQFIFQYYREEENGRGNFPPRFSGLQFPNYSSELNVNALELDDSALYLCASSSLTGGNEQYFGPGTRLTVT.

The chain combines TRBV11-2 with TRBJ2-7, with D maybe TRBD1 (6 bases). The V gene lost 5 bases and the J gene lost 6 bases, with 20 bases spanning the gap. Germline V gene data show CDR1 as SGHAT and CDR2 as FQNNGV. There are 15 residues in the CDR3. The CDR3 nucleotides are TGTGCCAGCAGCCTACATTCAGGCAGGGGTGCCGAGCAGTACTTC. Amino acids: CASSLHSGRGAEQYF.

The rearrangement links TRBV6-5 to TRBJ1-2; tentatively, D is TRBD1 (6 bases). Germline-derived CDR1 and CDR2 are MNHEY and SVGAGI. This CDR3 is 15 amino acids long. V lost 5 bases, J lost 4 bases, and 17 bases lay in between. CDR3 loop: CASSHTGNSAYGYTF. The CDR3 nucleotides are TGTGCCAGCAGTCATACAGGGAATTCTGCCTATGGCTACACCTTC.